These 10 T cell receptor beta chains were all obtained from the same sample, sequenced in a study of control samples from healthy donors and cancer patients. Assay: immunoSEQ multiplex PCR; the TCRdb copy retains only in-frame clones and omits some. The data show about 140,000 clones, with 90% to 95% seen just once and around 13% held by the top ten. The sequencing input was blood. The receptors stem from a man in his forties or fifties in good health.

This chain uses TRBV6-5 with TRBJ1-4; TRBD1 matches at 9 bases. V was pared by 0 bases and J by 6 bases, with 5 bases of the junction left unmatched. This CDR3 is built from 16 residues. The germline CDR1 and CDR2 sequences are MNHEY and SVGAGI. The CDR3 DNA is TGTGCCAGCAGTTACTCTCAAACAGGGGGCGATGAAAAACTGTTTTTT. Protein product: CASSYSQTGGDEKLFF.

The CDR3 coding sequence is TGTGCCAGCACCGGGGACGCAGTCCCCTACGAGCAGTACTTC. Translated, it gives CASTGDAVPYEQYF. The chain links TRBV7-9 to TRBJ2-7, with D possibly being TRBD1 or TRBD2 (5 bases each). Germline-derived CDR1 and CDR2 are SEHNR and FQNEAQ (reference sequence). V was shortened by 7 bases and J by 2 bases, with 15 bases between the two germline ends. CDR3 length: 14 residues.

Comment on this clone: At the DNA level, this CDR3 is encoded by other sequences in the same sample as well. The chain links TRBV24-1 to TRBJ1-2; D remains ambiguous. This CDR3 comprises 13 residues. Germline values: CDR1 KGHDR, CDR2 SFDVKD. V dropped 5 bases and J dropped 0 bases, with 6 bases sitting between them. As DNA, the CDR3 is TGTGCCACCAGTGTCGGTACTAACTATGGCTACACCTTC. Its translation: CATSVGTNYGYTF.

The count of this clone is one. The chain recombines TRBV15 with TRBJ1-2; D is uncertain. Germline values: CDR1 LNHNV, CDR2 YYDKDF (reference sequence). The CDR3 covers 17 residues. V lost 2 bases and J 0 bases, leaving 16 bases between the germline ends. The CDR3 sequence is CATSRPETDLANYGYTF. For the CDR3, the DNA is TGTGCCACCAGCAGACCAGAGACGGACTTAGCTAACTATGGCTACACCTTC.

The chain combines TRBV2 with TRBJ2-7; D call uncertain. The CDR3 contains 13 residues. Per germline, CDR1 SNHLY and CDR2 FYNNEI. The ends were cut back, 2 bases at V and 1 base at J, with 6 bases in the middle. The CDR3 here is CASSEFGSYEQYF. The CDR3 nucleotides are TGTGCCAGCAGTGAATTCGGTTCCTACGAGCAGTACTTC.

The genes are TRBV6-5 and TRBJ1-1; 7 positions agree with TRBD1. The germline CDR1 and CDR2 sequences are MNHEY and SVGAGI. The junction had 5 bases not matched to a gene; V was cut back by 6 bases and J by 7 bases. The length of the CDR3 is 12 residues. CDR3 in DNA: TGTGCCAGCAGCAAGGGGGCTCGTGAAGCTTTCTTT. This encodes CASSKGAREAFF.

V and J are TRBV6-5 and TRBJ1-6; D is ambiguous. Germline V gene sequence: CDR1 MNHEY, CDR2 SVGAGI. Trimming removed 0 bases from V and 4 bases from J, with 7 bases in between. CDR3 size: 15 residues. This CDR3 reads CASSYSDRYNSPLHF. In DNA, the CDR3 is TGTGCCAGCAGTTACTCTGACCGGTATAATTCACCCCTCCACTTT.

This chain joins TRBV9 and TRBJ2-3; D call uncertain. The V end was cut by 2 bases, the J end by 3 bases, with 4 bases between. The CDR3 loop spans 12 amino acids. Germline CDR1 reads SGDLS; CDR2 reads YYNGEE. The CDR3 region has the DNA TGTGCCAGCAGCGTGTGGACAGATACGCAGTATTTT. It yields the protein CASSVWTDTQYF.

With respect to this clone: Other DNA sequences of this sample code for an identical CDR3. This chain uses TRBV4-1 with TRBJ2-1, with D unclear. The ends were cut back, 0 bases at V and 7 bases at J, with 7 bases in the middle. The CDR3 extends over 13 amino acids. Germline CDR1 and CDR2: MGHRA and YSYEKL. DNA for the CDR3: TGCGCCAGCAGCCAAGATCTGTCAAATGAGCAGTTCTTC. This sequence encodes CASSQDLSNEQFF.

The sample holds one count of this clone. The chain uses TRBV5-8 and TRBJ2-5; tentatively, D is TRBD2 (6 bases). The germline V gene has CDR1 SGHTS and CDR2 YDEGEE. V lost 2 bases and J lost 5, with 13 bases in between. This CDR3 is 14 amino acids long. The CDR3 spells CASSFYAAGETQYF. The CDR3 DNA reads as TGTGCCAGCAGCTTTTATGCGGCGGGGGAGACCCAGTACTTC.